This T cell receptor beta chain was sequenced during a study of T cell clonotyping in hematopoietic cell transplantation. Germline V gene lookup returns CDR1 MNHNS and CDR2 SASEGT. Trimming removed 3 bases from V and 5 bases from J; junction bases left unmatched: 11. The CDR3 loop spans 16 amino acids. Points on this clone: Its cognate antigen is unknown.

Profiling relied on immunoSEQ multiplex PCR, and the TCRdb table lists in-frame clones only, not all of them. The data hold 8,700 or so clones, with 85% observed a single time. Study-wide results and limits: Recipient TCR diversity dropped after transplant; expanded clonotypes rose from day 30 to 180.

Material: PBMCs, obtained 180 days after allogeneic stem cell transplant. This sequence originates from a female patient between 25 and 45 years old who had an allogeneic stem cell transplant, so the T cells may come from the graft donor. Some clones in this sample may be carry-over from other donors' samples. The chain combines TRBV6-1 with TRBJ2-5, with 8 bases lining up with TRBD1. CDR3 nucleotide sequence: TGTGCCAGCAGTGACCGACAGGGGTATCTAACGGAGACCCAGTACTTC. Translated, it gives CASSDRQGYLTETQYF.